A single T cell receptor (beta chain) is shown here with its context. The antigen remains unidentified. These data originate in a study of T cell responses to AZD1222 COVID-19 vaccine. Study-wide results and caveats: There were repertoire samples only from the period after the peak T cell response. Clonal diversity was possibly underestimated, and white British individuals and females predominated among donors. Regions left unmutated in variants are reportedly the target of nearly half of spike-specific TCRs. CD4 TCRs linked to vaccination spanned spike, dominating at 160-218 and 743-854.

Profiling relied on immunoSEQ multiplex PCR, and the TCRdb table lists in-frame clones only, not all of them. In the table there are approximately 140,000 clones, 85% to 95% of which are singletons. The material was peripheral blood, obtained on day 0 of AZD1222 vaccination. The TCR comes from an adult in good health.

CDR3 nucleotide sequence: TGCGCCAGCAGCCAAGTGAGGGGGGGGCCCTCCGGAGATACGCAGTATTTT. Translated: CASSQVRGGPSGDTQYF. This chain links TRBV4-1 with TRBJ2-3, with TRBD2 as a possible D gene (7 bases). Trimming removed 1 base from V and 5 bases from J, with 19 bases in between. The germline CDR1 and CDR2 sequences are MGHRA and YSYEKL. The CDR3 length is 17 residues.